This T cell receptor beta chain was sequenced for a study of PD-1 blockade in classical Hodgkin lymphoma. The study's findings and limits: By C4D1, diversity of CD4+ TCRs had risen significantly, whereas that of CD8+ TCRs had not.

About this clone: Its antigen is as yet unknown.

Libraries were prepared by immunoSEQ multiplex PCR; TCRdb keeps only in-frame clonotypes and omits some of them. Of approximately 100,000 clones in the sample, approximately 83% are singletons; the top ten hold approximately 17%. Time point specified: cycle 4 day 1 (C4D1), after 6 weeks of nivolumab. Patients all relapsed after autologous stem cell transplantation, and there was variation in brentuximab vedotin exposure. CDR1 MDHEN and CDR2 SYDVKM come from the germline V gene. CDR3 length: 15 amino acids. Trimming at V came to 2 bases and at J to 1 base, leaving 3 bases not matched to a gene. This receptor was identified in a human donor with classical Hodgkin lymphoma. The chain has TRBV28 and TRBJ2-7; 9 bases agree with TRBD1. Source: peripheral blood mononuclear cells (PBMCs), taken before the fourth cycle of nivolumab. The DNA of the CDR3 is TGTGCCAGCAGTTTAGGCGGACAGGGGTCCTACGAGCAGTACTTC. Protein product: CASSLGGQGSYEQYF.